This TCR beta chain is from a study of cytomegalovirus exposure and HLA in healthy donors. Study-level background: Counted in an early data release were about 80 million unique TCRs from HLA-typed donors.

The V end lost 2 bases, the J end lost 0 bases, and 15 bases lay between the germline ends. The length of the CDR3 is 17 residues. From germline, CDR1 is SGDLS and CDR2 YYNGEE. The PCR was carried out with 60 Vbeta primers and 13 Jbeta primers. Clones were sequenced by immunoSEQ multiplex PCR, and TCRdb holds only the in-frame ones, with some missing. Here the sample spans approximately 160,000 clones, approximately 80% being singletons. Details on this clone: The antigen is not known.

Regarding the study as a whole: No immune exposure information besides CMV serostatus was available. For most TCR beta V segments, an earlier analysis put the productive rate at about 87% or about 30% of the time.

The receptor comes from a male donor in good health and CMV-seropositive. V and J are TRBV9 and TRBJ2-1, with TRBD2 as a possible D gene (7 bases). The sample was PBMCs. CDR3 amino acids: CASSVGGGPSSYNEQFF. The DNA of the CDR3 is TGTGCCAGCAGCGTGGGGGGGGGCCCCAGCTCCTACAATGAGCAGTTCTTC.